This TCR beta chain was profiled in a study of metastatic and nonmetastatic thyroid tumors. This clone was observed at least ten times. No patient received treatment before thyroid surgery. CDR1 MDHEN and CDR2 SYDVKM come from the germline V gene. The J segment lost 2 bases and the V segment lost 8 bases, leaving 5 bases of the junction unmatched. The CDR3 length is 13 residues. TCRdb ran MiXCR on the PCR reads. The sample lists about 39,000 clones, approximately 20% seen once, with around 19% in the top ten. Material: blood. The TCR originated in a female donor with papillary thyroid cancer or a benign thyroid nodule (not recorded which). Some clones in this sample may be carry-over from other donors' samples. This chain connects TRBV28 to TRBJ1-2; 7 positions agree with TRBD1. The CDR3 DNA sequence: TGTGCCAGCCGAAAACAGGGGAACTATGGCTACACCTTC. It specifies CASRKQGNYGYTF.